The entry that follows covers one T cell receptor (beta chain) sequence. No antigen is known for it. This sample is part of a study of cytomegalovirus exposure and HLA in healthy donors. Whole-study results and caveats: Further analysis, carried out later, found HLA-associated TCR beta chains more clonally expanded than equally common other chains.

Amplification used 60 Vbeta primers and 13 Jbeta primers. Here immunoSEQ multiplex PCR was the method, and the copy in TCRdb shows in-frame clones only, minus some. Among under 200,000 clones listed, roughly 80% were seen once. Germline loops: CDR1 SGHTA, CDR2 FQGNSA. V shed 2 bases and J 3 bases; nucleotides not matched to a gene: 1. This CDR3 contains 15 residues. The sequenced sample was PBMCs. The chain employs TRBV7-2 and TRBJ2-1; 10 bases align to TRBD1. The receptor comes from a male donor in good health and CMV-seronegative. CDR3 amino acids: CASSLRTGGYNEQFF. Written as DNA, the CDR3 is TGTGCCAGCAGCTTACGGACAGGGGGCTACAATGAGCAGTTCTTC.